These 24 T cell receptor beta chains originate from one sample sequenced in a study of T cell responses to AZD1222 COVID-19 vaccine. The protocol was immunoSEQ multiplex PCR, while the TCRdb copy is restricted to in-frame clones and leaves out a portion. This sample has more than 140,000 clones, with about 91% found just once. The sample in question was peripheral blood, obtained on day 0 of MenACWY control vaccination. The receptor set was obtained from an adult in good health.

This clone was recorded once. The rearrangement joins TRBV7-2 to TRBJ1-1, with a weak D call TRBD1 (6 bases). V was cut by 5 bases and J by 8 bases, with 27 bases left in between. The germline V gene encodes CDR1 SGHTA and CDR2 FQGNSA. The CDR3 spans 17 residues. The CDR3 DNA is TGTGCCAGCAGCCCGCTTAGGGGGGGGACTCTTAGTGTGGAAGCTTTCTTT. Translating it yields CASSPLRGGTLSVEAFF.

The CDR3 loop reads CASSQTGGAGANVLTF. DNA of the CDR3: TGTGCCAGCAGCCAGACAGGGGGGGCTGGGGCCAACGTCCTGACTTTC. This chain links TRBV7-3 with TRBJ2-6; TRBD1 agrees at 9 bases. The CDR3 runs 16 residues. Germline loops: CDR1 SGHTA, CDR2 FQGTGA. V trimming: 5 bases; J trimming: 2 bases; junction bases outside the gene matches: 4.

This clone was seen a handful of times. V gene TRBV6-4 combines with J gene TRBJ2-7; 9 bases agree with TRBD2. Per the germline V gene, CDR1 is MRHNA and CDR2 is SNTAGT. The V gene end was trimmed by 3 bases and the J gene end by 2 bases; junction bases not matched to a gene: 5. CDR3 length equals 15 residues. CDR3 nucleotide sequence: TGTGCCAGCAGTGAAGGTAGCGGGGGAGCCTACGAGCAGTACTTC. This encodes CASSEGSGGAYEQYF.

The V and J genes are TRBV6-4 and TRBJ2-7, with TRBD1 matching over 7 bases. J was trimmed by 7 bases and V by 5 bases; bases with no gene match: 8. Germline-derived CDR1 and CDR2 are MRHNA and SNTAGT. This CDR3 contains 13 residues. The CDR3: CASSLTGEREQYF. DNA of the CDR3: TGTGCCAGCAGTTTAACAGGGGAGAGGGAGCAGTACTTC.

This clone showed up just once. The chain carries TRBV11-2 and TRBJ2-2, with D hard to call. CDR3 length: 15 residues. The V end was cut by 2 bases, the J end by 2 bases, with 9 bases between. CDR1 is SGHAT and CDR2 is FQNNGV in the germline V gene. The CDR3 loop reads CASSLQLYNTGELFF. The CDR3 nucleotides read TGTGCCAGCAGCTTACAGCTGTATAACACCGGGGAGCTGTTTTTT.

The CDR3 protein is CASSYSSSSGSPLHF. The CDR3 region has the DNA TGTGCCAGCAGTTACTCGAGCAGCTCTGGGTCACCCCTCCACTTT. The rearrangement uses TRBV6-5 and TRBJ1-6, with D hard to call. The CDR3 covers 15 residues. Trimming stripped 0 bases from V and 10 bases from J, with 13 bases between. The germline CDR1 and CDR2 sequences are MNHEY and SVGAGI.

V is TRBV14 and J is TRBJ1-1; 7 nucleotides agree with TRBD1. There are 14 residues in the CDR3. Germline V gene sequence: CDR1 SGHDN, CDR2 FVKESK. V dropped 2 bases and J dropped 6; count of bases not matched to a gene: 6. Here the CDR3 DNA reads TGTGCCAGCAGCCAATTCACAGGGGTATCTGAAGCTTTCTTT. This encodes CASSQFTGVSEAFF.

The rearrangement links TRBV11-3 to TRBJ1-2; 9 bases are a match to TRBD1. The germline CDR1 and CDR2 sequences are SGHNT and YENEEA. Losses at the gene ends were 1 base for V and 6 bases for J; bases not matched to a gene: 3. This CDR3 is built from 14 residues. The CDR3 reads CASSLVRDRDGYTF. The CDR3 DNA sequence: TGTGCCAGCAGCTTAGTTCGGGACAGGGATGGCTACACCTTC.

The rearrangement links TRBV30 to TRBJ2-2; 7 nucleotides line up with TRBD1. The trim removed 4 bases at V and 6 bases at J, leaving 5 bases unmatched. Germline loops: CDR1 GTSNPN, CDR2 SVGIG (reference sequence). The CDR3 has 13 residues. The CDR3, as DNA: TGTGCCTGGAAGGAAGGGGGCTCCGGGGAGCTGTTTTTT. It codes for CAWKEGGSGELFF. The complete variable domain, with remaining parts taken from reference TRBV30 and TRBJ2-2, reads SQTIHQWPATLVQPVGSPLSLECTVEGTSNPNLYWYRQAAGRGLQLLFYSVGIGQISSEVPQNLSASRPQDRQFILSSKKLLLSDSGFYLCAWKEGGSGELFFGEGSRLTVL.

The V call is TRBV9, the J call TRBJ1-1; no firm D call. Germline V gene lookup returns CDR1 SGDLS and CDR2 YYNGEE. Trimming shortened V by 4 bases and J by 1 base, and 5 bases separated the two germline ends. This CDR3 has 12 residues. The CDR3 protein is CASSLPNTEAFF. The CDR3 nucleotides are TGTGCCAGCAGCCTCCCGAACACTGAAGCTTTCTTT.

The chain recombines TRBV30 with TRBJ1-1; TRBD1 aligns across 7 bases. The germline V gene encodes CDR1 GTSNPN and CDR2 SVGIG (reference sequence). V lost 3 bases and J lost 4; bases outside the gene matches: 5. The CDR3 has 13 amino acids. CDR3: CAWRTGRSTEAFF. In DNA, the CDR3 is TGTGCCTGGAGGACAGGGAGATCCACTGAAGCTTTCTTT.

The chain employs TRBV28 and TRBJ2-2; 7 bases line up with TRBD2. Germline assignment: CDR1 MDHEN and CDR2 SYDVKM. This CDR3 is 13 amino acids long. J gave up 8 bases and V 5 bases, and 5 bases lay outside the gene matches. The CDR3, as DNA: TGTGCCAGCAGTCCAGGGACTACTGGGGAGCTGTTTTTT. Its translation is CASSPGTTGELFF.

The chain carries TRBV27 and TRBJ2-3; D uncertain. Deletions cut 7 bases from V and 0 bases from J, with 17 bases between. The germline V gene has CDR1 MNHEY and CDR2 SMNVEV (reference sequence). This CDR3 region has 16 residues. The CDR3 loop reads CASTDHLGSSTDTQYF. CDR3 coding DNA: TGTGCCAGCACCGACCATCTAGGGTCTAGCACAGATACGCAGTATTTT.

In its sample, this clone was seen a few times. The genes are TRBV5-4 and TRBJ2-1, with 8 bases fitting TRBD2. The length of the CDR3 is 14 residues. The V segment lost 0 bases and the J segment 7 bases; nucleotides outside the gene matches: 3. Germline loops: CDR1 SGHNT, CDR2 YYREEE (reference sequence). The CDR3 reads CASSLAGGENEQFF. The CDR3 DNA is TGTGCCAGCAGCTTGGCGGGGGGGGAGAATGAGCAGTTCTTC.

The rearrangement uses TRBV4-2 and TRBJ1-1, with no clear D. V was trimmed by 3 bases and J by 1 base, leaving 6 bases between them. CDR1 LGHNA and CDR2 YNFKEQ come from the germline V gene. The CDR3 is made up of 13 amino acids. This CDR3 reads CASSQYGNTEAFF. The CDR3 DNA follows: TGTGCCAGCAGCCAGTACGGGAACACTGAAGCTTTCTTT.

The rearrangement joins TRBV27 to TRBJ1-3; unclear D gene. V lost 4 bases and J 4 bases, leaving 5 bases between the germline ends. This CDR3 region has 12 residues. In germline, CDR1 is MNHEY, CDR2 SMNVEV (reference sequence). CDR3 amino acids: CASSSLGNTIYF. The CDR3, as DNA: TGTGCCAGCAGTTCTCTGGGAAACACCATATATTTT.

CDR3 amino acids: CASSLELRNTGELFF. CDR3 nucleotide sequence: TGCGCCAGCAGCTTGGAACTACGGAACACCGGGGAGCTGTTTTTT. This sequence joins TRBV5-1 and TRBJ2-2, with D hard to call. The V end lost 0 bases, the J end lost 1 base, and 7 bases lay between the germline ends. Germline V gene lookup returns CDR1 SGHRS and CDR2 YFSETQ. The CDR3 is 15 residues long.

The rearrangement joins TRBV2 to TRBJ1-1; D gene ambiguous. The CDR3 loop spans 14 amino acids. The V end was cut by 0 bases, the J end by 6 bases, with 11 bases between. Looked up from germline, CDR1 is SNHLY and CDR2 is FYNNEI. The CDR3 is CASSEAPFTSEAFF. DNA of the CDR3: TGTGCCAGCAGTGAAGCCCCCTTTACTTCTGAAGCTTTCTTT.

This chain joins TRBV6-5 and TRBJ1-6; no firm D call. Germline CDR1 reads MNHEY; CDR2 reads SVGAGI. The V end lost 6 bases, the J end lost 0 bases, and 9 bases lay between the germline ends. The CDR3 loop spans 15 amino acids. CDR3 loop: CASRGVVSYNSPLHF. CDR3 DNA: TGTGCCAGCAGGGGTGTAGTCTCCTATAATTCACCCCTCCACTTT.

CDR3 in DNA: TGTGCCAGCAGCGAACAGACGAACACTGAAGCTTTCTTT. This encodes CASSEQTNTEAFF. The chain couples TRBV7-3 to TRBJ1-1; D ambiguous. Trimming took off 5 bases at V and 1 base at J, with 8 bases between the two ends. The CDR3 loop spans 13 amino acids. Germline CDR1 reads SGHTA; CDR2 reads FQGTGA. The complete variable domain, with remaining parts taken from reference TRBV7-3 and TRBJ1-1, reads GAGVSQTPSNKVTEKGKYVELRCDPISGHTALYWYRQSLGQGPEFLIYFQGTGAADDSGLPNDRFFAVRPEGSVSTLKIQRTERGDSAVYLCASSEQTNTEAFFGQGTRLTVV.

The chain employs TRBV9 and TRBJ2-6; 7 nucleotides agree with TRBD1. J lost 2 bases, V lost 3 bases, and 2 bases had no gene match. The CDR3 sequence is 15 residues long. CDR1 is SGDLS and CDR2 is YYNGEE in the germline V gene. In DNA, the CDR3 is TGTGCCAGCAGCGAACAGGGGCCTGGGGCCAACGTCCTGACTTTC. Amino acid sequence: CASSEQGPGANVLTF.

A single count supports this clone. V and J are TRBV6-5 and TRBJ2-1; D unclear. Germline V lookup: CDR1 MNHEY, CDR2 SVGAGI. Trimming pared 0 bases from V and 7 bases from J, leaving 7 bases between. There are 13 residues in the CDR3. The chain's CDR3 is CASSYSGQNEQFF. As DNA, the CDR3 is TGTGCCAGCAGTTACTCGGGCCAAAATGAGCAGTTCTTC.

CDR3 residues: CASSYQLGAYEQYF. The CDR3 nucleotides are TGTGCCAGCAGTTACCAACTGGGGGCCTACGAGCAGTACTTC. The chain couples TRBV6-5 to TRBJ2-7; D might be TRBD1 or TRBD2, each matching 5 bases. The ends were cut back, 2 bases at V and 2 bases at J, with 10 bases in the middle. The CDR3 runs to 14 residues. Per germline, CDR1 MNHEY and CDR2 SVGAGI.

The table lists this clone with a count of one. The junction does not match germline at one end; this may be a read error. The gene calls are TRBV5-6 and TRBJ1-4, with D uncertain. The CDR3 is 15 residues long. Germline V gene data show CDR1 as SGHDT and CDR2 as YYEEEE. The CDR3 sequence is CASSLARDVNGKLFF. Written as DNA, the CDR3 is TGTGCCAGCAGCTTGGCTCGGGATGTTAATGGAAAACTGTTTTTT.